A single sample gave rise to the 6 T cell receptor beta chains below, sequenced in a study of OX40 agonist ivuxolimab in advanced cancers. Receptor libraries were prepared by the immunoSEQ multiplex PCR assay. The clones in this table, taken by TCRdb from immuneACCESS, are in-frame only. Not every clone is retained; where verified, under half of the shortfall comes from an unresolved V gene, and the cause of the rest is unknown. The sample data list tens of thousands of clones, and nearly 85% of these were observed just once. The ten largest clones capture approximately 2.8% of the sample. Source: CD4+ or CD8+ T cells sorted from blood, taken in a trial of the OX40 agonist ivuxolimab. The receptors originated from an adult with an advanced solid tumor such as melanoma, head and neck, liver or kidney cancer.

The chain uses TRBV20-1 and TRBJ2-1, with D unclear. Per the germline V gene, CDR1 is DFQATT and CDR2 is SNEGSKA (reference sequence). Trimming stripped 6 bases from V and 15 bases from J, with 18 bases between. There are 11 residues in the CDR3. CDR3 in amino acids: CSANVGGVLFF. The CDR3 DNA is TGCAGTGCCAACGTTGGCGGCGTACTGTTCTTC.

The V gene is TRBV27, the J gene TRBJ2-3, with 16 bases aligning to TRBD2. V dropped 5 bases and J dropped 0; count of bases not matched to a gene: 5. Germline V gene data show CDR1 as MNHEY and CDR2 as SMNVEV (reference sequence). There are 18 residues in the CDR3. DNA for the CDR3: TGTGCCAGCAGTGGGACTAGCGGGAGGGACTGGAGCACAGATACGCAGTATTTT. Protein product: CASSGTSGRDWSTDTQYF.

The chain links TRBV29-1 to TRBJ2-7, with TRBD2 matching 9 bases. Germline CDR1 reads SQVTM; CDR2 reads ANQGSEA. The CDR3 runs to 13 residues. V shed 4 bases, J shed 3 bases, and the junction held 4 bases outside the gene matches. The CDR3 sequence: CSVGRGRGYEQYF. The CDR3 DNA reads as TGCAGCGTTGGTCGCGGGAGGGGCTACGAGCAGTACTTC.

The rearrangement uses TRBV5-1 and TRBJ2-7; D unresolved. Germline CDR1 and CDR2: SGHRS and YFSETQ. The CDR3 has 14 residues. V was clipped by 0 bases and J by 2 bases, with 9 bases between them. CDR3 in DNA: TGCGCCAGCAGCTTGGATAGCAGCGCCTACGAGCAGTACTTC. Translation: CASSLDSSAYEQYF.

The chain employs TRBV7-9 and TRBJ2-7; D is possibly TRBD1 or TRBD2 (5 bases each). Germline CDR1 is SEHNR and CDR2 is FQNEAQ (reference sequence). The CDR3 is 13 amino acids. The ends were cut back, 5 bases at V and 4 bases at J, with 12 bases in the middle. The DNA of the CDR3 is TGTGCCAGCAGCAAGCCGGGACCTTACGAGCAGTACTTC. It is translated as CASSKPGPYEQYF.

V gene TRBV6-5 combines with J gene TRBJ1-1; TRBD1 matches 9 bases. The V gene's germline CDR1 is MNHEY and CDR2 SVGAGI. The CDR3 loop spans 15 amino acids. V trimming: 5 bases; J trimming: 11 bases; junction bases outside the gene matches: 15. In nucleotides, the CDR3 is TGTGCCAGCAGTGCCGGCTCAACAGGGGGCGCTTGGGCTTTCTTT. This sequence encodes CASSAGSTGGAWAFF.